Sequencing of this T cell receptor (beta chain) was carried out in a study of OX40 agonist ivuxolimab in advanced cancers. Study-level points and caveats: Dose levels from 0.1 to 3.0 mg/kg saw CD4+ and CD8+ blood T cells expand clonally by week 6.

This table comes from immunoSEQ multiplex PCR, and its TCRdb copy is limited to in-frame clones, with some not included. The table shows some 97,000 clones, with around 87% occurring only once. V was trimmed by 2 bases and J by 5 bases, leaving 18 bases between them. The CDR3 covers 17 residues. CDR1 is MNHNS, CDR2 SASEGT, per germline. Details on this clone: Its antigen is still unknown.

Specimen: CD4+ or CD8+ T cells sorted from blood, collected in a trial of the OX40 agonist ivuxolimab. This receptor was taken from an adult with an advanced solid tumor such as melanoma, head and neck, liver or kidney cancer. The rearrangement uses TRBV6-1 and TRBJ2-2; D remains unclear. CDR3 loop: CASSEIPTSLNTGELFF. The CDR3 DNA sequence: TGTGCCAGCAGTGAAATCCCCACATCCTTGAATACCGGGGAGCTGTTTTTT.